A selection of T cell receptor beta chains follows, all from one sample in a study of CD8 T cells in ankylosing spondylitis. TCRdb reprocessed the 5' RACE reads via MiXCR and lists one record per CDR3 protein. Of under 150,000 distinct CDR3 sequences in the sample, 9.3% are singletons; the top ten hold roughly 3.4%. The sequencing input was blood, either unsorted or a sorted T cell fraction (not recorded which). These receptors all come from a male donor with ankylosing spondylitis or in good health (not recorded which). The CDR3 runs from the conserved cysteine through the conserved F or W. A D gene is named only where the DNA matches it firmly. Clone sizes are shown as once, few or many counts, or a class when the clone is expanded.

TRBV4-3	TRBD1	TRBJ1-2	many	TGCGCCAGCAGCCGGGCGACAGGGGGATCTCATGGCTACACCTTC	CASSRATGGSHGYTF
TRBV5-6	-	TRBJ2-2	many	TGTGCCAGCACCTACGGGTGGGCCCGGACCGGGGAGCTGTTTTTT	CASTYGWARTGELFF
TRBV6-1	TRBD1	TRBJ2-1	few	TGTGCCAGCAGAACACAGGGGGTAAGGTACAATGAGCAGTTCTTC	CASRTQGVRYNEQFF
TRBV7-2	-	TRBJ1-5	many	TGTGCCAGCAGCTTATGGGGGGGCCTCGATCAGCCCCAGCATTTT	CASSLWGGLDQPQHF
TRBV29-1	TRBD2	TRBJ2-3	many	TGCAGCGTTGTTCGGGGGGACACAGATACGCAGTATTTT	CSVVRGDTDTQYF
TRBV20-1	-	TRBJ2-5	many	TGCAGTGCTAGAGATCGGACTAAATATAAAGAGACCCAGTACTTC	CSARDRTKYKETQYF
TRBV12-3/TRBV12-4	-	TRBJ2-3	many	TGTGCCAGCAGTTTAGGTCCGGGGGCAGATACGCAGTATTTT	CASSLGPGADTQYF
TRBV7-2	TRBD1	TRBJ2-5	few	TGTGCTACCCGAGGGACAGGGGCCAGAGAGACCCAGTACTTC	CATRGTGARETQYF
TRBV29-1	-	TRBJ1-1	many	TGCAGCGGCCTGAGGTACCCCGCATCATACACTGAAGCTTTCTTT	CSGLRYPASYTEAFF
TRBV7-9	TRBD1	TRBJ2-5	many	TGTGCCAGCAGCAGACCCGGGACAGGGACCCAAGAGACCCAGTACTTC	CASSRPGTGTQETQYF